This T cell receptor beta chain was retrieved from a study of blood T cell repertoires in COVID-19. Study-level information: The United States, Italy and Spain supplied acute and convalescent COVID-19 samples.

This table comes from immunoSEQ multiplex PCR, and its TCRdb copy is limited to in-frame clones, with some not included. This table holds over 75,000 clones, around 84% found once. This clonotype was sampled from a woman aged 45-65 years with acute or convalescent COVID-19. Sequencing was carried out using peripheral blood.

In DNA, the CDR3 is TGTGCCAGCTCAGCGGGATCCTATAATTCACCCCTCCACTTT. Its translation is CASSAGSYNSPLHF. The chain has TRBV6-5 and TRBJ1-6; D unresolved. CDR1 is MNHEY and CDR2 is SVGAGI in the germline V gene. The germline V and J ends were trimmed by 8 bases and 1 base, with 9 bases remaining between them. CDR3 size: 14 residues.